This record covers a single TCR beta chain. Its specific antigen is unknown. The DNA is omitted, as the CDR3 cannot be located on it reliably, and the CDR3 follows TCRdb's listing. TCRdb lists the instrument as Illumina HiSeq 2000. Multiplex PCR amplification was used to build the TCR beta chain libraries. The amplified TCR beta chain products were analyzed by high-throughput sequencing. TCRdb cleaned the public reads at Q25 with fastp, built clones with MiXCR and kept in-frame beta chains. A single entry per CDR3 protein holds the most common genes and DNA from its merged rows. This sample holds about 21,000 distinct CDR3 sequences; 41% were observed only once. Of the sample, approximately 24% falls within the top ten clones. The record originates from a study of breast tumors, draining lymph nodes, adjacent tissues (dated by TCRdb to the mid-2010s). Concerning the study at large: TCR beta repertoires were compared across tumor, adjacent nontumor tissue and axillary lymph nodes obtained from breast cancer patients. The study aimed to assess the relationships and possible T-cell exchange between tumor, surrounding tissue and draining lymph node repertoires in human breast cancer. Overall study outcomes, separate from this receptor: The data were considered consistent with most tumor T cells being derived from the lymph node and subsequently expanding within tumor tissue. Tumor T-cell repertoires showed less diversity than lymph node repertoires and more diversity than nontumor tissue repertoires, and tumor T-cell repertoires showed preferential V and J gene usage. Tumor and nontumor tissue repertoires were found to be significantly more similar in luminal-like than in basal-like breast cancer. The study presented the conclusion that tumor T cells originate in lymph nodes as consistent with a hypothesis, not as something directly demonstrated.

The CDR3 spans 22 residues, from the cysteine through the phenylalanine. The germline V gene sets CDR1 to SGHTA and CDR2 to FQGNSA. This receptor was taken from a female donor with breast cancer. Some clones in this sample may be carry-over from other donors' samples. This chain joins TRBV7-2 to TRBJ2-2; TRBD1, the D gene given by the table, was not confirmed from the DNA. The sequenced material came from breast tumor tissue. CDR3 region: CASSLARHNEQYFGPGTGELFF.